The next 30 T cell receptor beta chains were all read from a single sample in a study of blood T cell repertoires in COVID-19. This table comes from immunoSEQ multiplex PCR, and its TCRdb copy is limited to in-frame clones, with some not included. Of over 90,000 clones listed, around 84% are singletons. The sample consisted of peripheral blood. The receptors stem from an older woman in a cohort sampled during active or convalescent COVID-19.

The J gene is TRBJ2-2, the V gene TRBV28; weak D call: TRBD1 (5 bases). Trimming took off 5 bases at V and 1 base at J, with 14 bases between the two ends. The CDR3 consists of 16 residues. The germline gives CDR1 MDHEN, CDR2 SYDVKM. The CDR3 protein is CASSQWGRVNTGELFF. CDR3 bases: TGTGCCAGCAGTCAATGGGGCAGGGTGAACACCGGGGAGCTGTTTTTT.

The rearrangement joins TRBV12-3 or TRBV12-4 to TRBJ1-1; D not certain. The ends were cut back, 2 bases at V and 1 base at J, with 5 bases in the middle. The CDR3 spans 13 residues. CDR3 region: CASSLQENTEAFF. The CDR3, as DNA: TGTGCCAGCAGTTTACAGGAGAACACTGAAGCTTTCTTT.

This clone was seen a handful of times. This rearrangement joins TRBV5-1 to TRBJ1-1; TRBD1 is a possible D gene (6 bases). Germline loops: CDR1 SGHRS, CDR2 YFSETQ. CDR3 size: 15 residues. V shed 4 bases and J shed 1 base, with 14 bases lying between them. The CDR3 DNA reads as TGCGCCAGCAGCCCACAACCGGACAGGAACACTGAAGCTTTCTTT. It yields the protein CASSPQPDRNTEAFF.

CDR3 nucleotides: TGCACCCCTAAGAAGCTTCTCTCTGGAAACACCATATATTTT. This gives the protein CTPKKLLSGNTIYF. This chain connects TRBV10-2 to TRBJ1-3; D is uncertain. Looked up from germline, CDR1 is WSHSY and CDR2 is SAAADI. CDR3 length equals 14 residues.

This chain joins TRBV4-2 and TRBJ1-1; D is uncertain. CDR3 size: 18 residues. With 3 bases removed from V and 3 bases from J, the gap between germline ends came to 23 bases. Per germline, CDR1 LGHNA and CDR2 YNFKEQ. The CDR3 spells CASSQDPHGRSGDTEAFF. Here the CDR3 DNA reads TGTGCCAGCAGCCAGGATCCCCACGGTAGGTCCGGAGACACTGAAGCTTTCTTT.

In this sample, this clone turned up once. V is TRBV11-2 and J is TRBJ1-3; D remains ambiguous. The CDR3 spans 15 residues. Trimming took off 5 bases at V and 4 bases at J, with 15 bases between the two ends. CDR1 SGHAT and CDR2 FQNNGV come from the germline V gene. The CDR3, as DNA: TGTGCCAGCAGCCTGATTGCGGGTACGGGAAACACCATATATTTT. Protein product: CASSLIAGTGNTIYF.

CDR3 bases: TGTGCCAGCAGTTTAGACAGGGACACTGAAGCTTTCTTT. Amino acids: CASSLDRDTEAFF. The chain uses TRBV5-6 and TRBJ1-1; 7 bases line up with TRBD1. Germline CDR1 SGHDT, CDR2 YYEEEE. The J segment lost 3 bases and the V segment lost 5 bases, leaving 4 bases of the junction unmatched. The CDR3 has 13 residues.

V and J are TRBV5-4 and TRBJ2-2; D remains unclear. The CDR3 runs to 12 residues. V lost 4 bases and J lost 6, with 7 bases in between. The germline V gene encodes CDR1 SGHNT and CDR2 YYREEE (reference sequence). The CDR3 DNA is TGTGCCAGCAGCCTTTTCTCCGGGGAGCTGTTTTTT. It codes for CASSLFSGELFF. The complete variable domain, with remaining parts taken from reference TRBV5-4 and TRBJ2-2, reads ETGVTQSPTHLIKTRGQQVTLRCSSQSGHNTVSWYQQALGQGPQFIFQYYREEENGRGNFPPRFSGLQFPNYSSELNVNALELDDSALYLCASSLFSGELFFGEGSRLTVL.

The chain combines TRBV10-1 with TRBJ1-3; D unclear. CDR1 and CDR2 from the germline V gene are WNHNN and SYGVQD (reference sequence). Trimming left V 0 bases short and J 0 bases short, with 6 bases between. CDR3 size: 15 residues. The DNA for the CDR3 is TGCGCCAGCAGTGAGTCAAGGAGCTCTGGAAACACCATATATTTT. Protein product: CASSESRSSGNTIYF.

The chain is built from TRBV6-4 and TRBJ2-3; 7 bases fit TRBD2. Looked up from germline, CDR1 is MRHNA and CDR2 is SNTAGT. V shed 8 bases and J 2 bases; nucleotides not matched to a gene: 4. The CDR3 is made up of 13 amino acids. CDR3 sequence reads: CASGEGHTDTQYF. The CDR3 bases are TGTGCCAGCGGGGAGGGGCACACAGATACGCAGTATTTT.

The V call is TRBV6-5, the J call TRBJ1-2, with 7 bases that match TRBD1. The CDR3 spans 12 residues. The germline gives CDR1 MNHEY, CDR2 SVGAGI. Trimming at V came to 6 bases and at J to 8 bases, leaving 6 bases not matched to a gene. The CDR3 bases are TGTGCCAGCAGCGACAGGGCCGGGGGCTACACCTTC. Translated: CASSDRAGGYTF.

J is TRBJ1-3 and V is TRBV6-1; tentative D call: TRBD1 (5 bases). V gave up 1 base and J gave up 4 bases, with 5 bases separating them. The CDR3 is 13 residues long. CDR1 and CDR2 from the germline V gene are MNHNS and SASEGT. CDR3 coding DNA: TGTGCCAGCAGTGAAGACAGGGGAAACACCATATATTTT. Translated, it gives CASSEDRGNTIYF.

V and J are TRBV5-1 and TRBJ2-7; TRBD1 agrees at 9 bases. Germline CDR1 and CDR2: SGHRS and YFSETQ. V trimming: 4 bases; J trimming: 6 bases; junction bases outside the gene matches: 8. The CDR3 is made up of 14 amino acids. The CDR3 here is CASSLGTGPGEQYF. The CDR3 DNA reads as TGCGCCAGCAGCCTCGGGACAGGGCCGGGCGAGCAGTACTTC. The whole variable domain, remainder taken from reference TRBV5-1 and TRBJ2-7, is KAGVTQTPRYLIKTRGQQVTLSCSPISGHRSVSWYQQTPGQGLQFLFEYFSETQRNKGNFPGRFSGRQFSNSRSEMNVSTLELGDSALYLCASSLGTGPGEQYFGPGTRLTVT.

The rearrangement links TRBV6-5 to TRBJ1-5; tentative D call: TRBD1 (5 bases). This CDR3 spans 15 amino acids. The germline gives CDR1 MNHEY, CDR2 SVGAGI. Trimming removed 7 bases at V and 6 bases at J, with 19 bases between. The CDR3: CASTPLQGGGQPQHF. As DNA, the CDR3 is TGTGCCAGCACTCCACTCCAGGGAGGAGGTCAGCCCCAGCATTTT.

The chain has TRBV9 and TRBJ2-2; 7 nucleotides match TRBD1. CDR3 size: 16 residues. With V trimmed by 2 bases and J by 2 bases, 6 bases remained unmatched. Germline V CDR1 and CDR2: SGDLS, YYNGEE. For the CDR3, the DNA is TGTGCCAGCAGCGTCACCGGGACAGTCAACACCGGGGAGCTGTTTTTT. This translates into CASSVTGTVNTGELFF.

The gene calls are TRBV14 and TRBJ2-6, with D perhaps matching TRBD2 (5 bases). The CDR3 loop spans 15 amino acids. With 0 bases removed from V and 2 bases from J, the gap between germline ends came to 5 bases. Per the germline V gene, CDR1 is SGHDN and CDR2 is FVKESK. CDR3 residues: CASSQDGTGANVLTF. DNA of the CDR3: TGTGCCAGCAGCCAAGACGGGACTGGGGCCAACGTCCTGACTTTC.

V usage is TRBV15 and J usage is TRBJ2-5; 11 bases fit TRBD2. The CDR3 is made up of 15 amino acids. V trimming: 3 bases; J trimming: 5 bases; junction bases outside the gene matches: 5. Germline CDR1 reads LNHNV; CDR2 reads YYDKDF (reference sequence). CDR3 amino acids: CATSSSGRALETQYF. In DNA form, the CDR3 reads TGTGCCACCAGCAGTAGCGGGAGGGCCCTGGAGACCCAGTACTTC.

The V call is TRBV7-2, the J call TRBJ1-1, with D perhaps TRBD1 (5 bases). Germline CDR1 SGHTA, CDR2 FQGNSA. This CDR3 region has 14 residues. V was shortened by 6 bases and J by 1 base, with 12 bases between the two germline ends. In nucleotides, the CDR3 is TGTGCCAGCAGTCTCCAACAGGCGAACACTGAAGCTTTCTTT. Its protein product is CASSLQQANTEAFF.

This chain connects TRBV7-8 to TRBJ2-3, with D uncertain. V gave up 0 bases and J gave up 0 bases, with 19 bases separating them. Germline V gene lookup returns CDR1 SGHVS and CDR2 FQNEAQ. The CDR3 length is 19 residues. The CDR3 DNA reads as TGTGCCAGCAGCTTAGCGCGTCGCTTCCAGCGACGAAGCACAGATACGCAGTATTTT. Protein: CASSLARRFQRRSTDTQYF.

The V call is TRBV7-2, the J call TRBJ1-2; the D gene is possibly TRBD1 (5 bases). The CDR3 is 15 residues long. Trimming shortened V by 4 bases and J by 2 bases, and 14 bases separated the two germline ends. CDR1 and CDR2 (germline): SGHTA, FQGNSA. The CDR3 here is CASSSPDKGNYGYTF. CDR3 bases: TGTGCCAGCAGCTCGCCTGATAAGGGGAACTATGGCTACACCTTC.

The chain uses TRBV6-5 and TRBJ1-1, with D unclear. This CDR3 comprises 14 residues. V shed 3 bases and J shed 0 bases, with 8 bases lying between them. Germline V lookup: CDR1 MNHEY, CDR2 SVGAGI. CDR3 sequence reads: CASSYRRLNTEAFF. CDR3 sequence (DNA): TGTGCCAGCAGTTATAGGCGGTTGAACACTGAAGCTTTCTTT.

The CDR3 DNA sequence: TGTGCCACCAGTGATTCTGACAGGGCCGATTATGGCTACACCTTC. Translation gives CATSDSDRADYGYTF. The chain employs TRBV24-1 and TRBJ1-2; 7 positions match TRBD1. The CDR3 consists of 15 residues. Germline CDR1 KGHDR, CDR2 SFDVKD. After removal of 2 bases from V and 5 bases from J, the junction contained 7 bases not matched to a gene.

V and J are TRBV3-1 (or the pseudogene TRBV3-2) and TRBJ1-3; 7 nucleotides agree with TRBD1. The CDR3 contains 15 residues. Germline CDR1 reads LGHDT; CDR2 reads YNNKEL (reference sequence). The V and J ends lost 3 bases and 7 bases, in that order; junction bases with no gene match: 9. CDR3 DNA: TGTGCCAGCAGCCAGGGGACAGTCTTAGTGAACACCATATATTTT. It encodes CASSQGTVLVNTIYF.

The count of this clone is one. The DNA of the CDR3 is TGTGCCAGCAGCCCAAAATTCCGGGACAGGAACAATGAGCAGTTCTTC. Its translation is CASSPKFRDRNNEQFF. This rearrangement joins TRBV3-1 (or the pseudogene TRBV3-2) to TRBJ2-1, with 8 bases aligning to TRBD1. V was clipped by 4 bases and J by 5 bases; unmatched bases: 10. The CDR3 totals 16 residues. CDR1 and CDR2 from the germline V gene are LGHDT and YNNKEL (reference sequence).

J is TRBJ2-1 and V is TRBV9; 13 bases agree with TRBD2. This CDR3 comprises 16 residues. V trimming: 4 bases; J trimming: 4 bases; junction bases outside the gene matches: 5. CDR1 is SGDLS and CDR2 is YYNGEE in the germline V gene. Here the CDR3 reads CASSPRTSGGYNEQFF. In DNA form, the CDR3 reads TGTGCCAGCAGCCCCCGGACTAGCGGGGGTTACAATGAGCAGTTCTTC.

The gene calls are TRBV7-9 and TRBJ2-1; 9 nucleotides align to TRBD1. CDR3 length equals 14 residues. Germline lookup yields CDR1 SEHNR and CDR2 FQNEAQ (reference sequence). With 5 bases clipped from V and 7 bases from J, the junction kept 6 bases outside the gene matches. In DNA, the CDR3 is TGTGCCAGCAGCGTCGGGACAGGGTTGAATGAGCAGTTCTTC. Its protein is CASSVGTGLNEQFF.

This clone occurred once. The rearrangement joins TRBV11-3 to TRBJ2-2; D may be TRBD1 (5 bases). CDR1 SGHNT and CDR2 YENEEA come from the germline V gene. The CDR3 totals 16 residues. V lost 7 bases to trimming and J lost 0 bases, with 15 bases between them. CDR3 in DNA: TGTGCCAGCACCGAGGCTGGACAATCGAACACCGGGGAGCTGTTTTTT. Translated, it gives CASTEAGQSNTGELFF.

This chain uses TRBV19 with TRBJ1-2; TRBD1 matches at 7 bases. V was pared by 5 bases and J by 14 bases, with 11 bases of the junction left unmatched. The CDR3 covers 12 residues. Per germline, CDR1 LNHDA and CDR2 SQIVND (reference sequence). CDR3 DNA: TGTGCCAGTAGTGCCGGGACAGAGGATCGAACCTTC. Protein product: CASSAGTEDRTF.

This clone was picked up a small number of times. This chain uses TRBV28 with TRBJ1-1; the match to TRBD1 covers 8 bases. This CDR3 comprises 14 residues. Germline assignment: CDR1 MDHEN and CDR2 SYDVKM. V lost 6 bases, J lost 5 bases, and 8 bases stayed unmatched. In DNA, the CDR3 is TGTGCCAGCAGACCTGGACAGGGAGGTACTGAAGCTTTCTTT. Protein sequence: CASRPGQGGTEAFF.

This rearrangement joins TRBV15 to TRBJ1-5; no reliable D call. This CDR3 contains 15 residues. V dropped 3 bases and J dropped 4 bases, with 13 bases sitting between them. Per the germline V gene, CDR1 is LNHNV and CDR2 is YYDKDF (reference sequence). The CDR3 region has the DNA TGTGCCACCAGCAGTGCAGGACTAATAAATCAGCCCCAGCATTTT. Its protein product is CATSSAGLINQPQHF.